The entry below gives a single T cell receptor (beta chain) sequence along with its context. Its specificity is unknown. Germline V gene data show CDR1 as SGHRS and CDR2 as YFSETQ. V shed 0 bases and J shed 7 bases, with 14 bases lying between them. The CDR3 covers 15 residues. TCR alpha and TCR beta cDNA libraries carrying sample barcodes and UMIs came from 5'RACE with constant-segment primers. Using its own MiXCR run on the 5' RACE reads, TCRdb lists one record per CDR3 protein. The profile shows some 190,000 distinct CDR3 sequences, about a sixth of them singletons. The sample belongs to a study of T-cell memory formation after mild COVID-19. Study summary: Largely donor-specific TCR clusters were found. Findings and caveats of the study: Contracting CD4+ clones sat mainly in CM and EM; CD8+ in EMRA. Some clones that responded turned up in pre-infection memory, which suggests that cross-reactive memory joined in.

The sequenced sample was PBMCs or a T cell subset sorted from them (not recorded which). The sequence was collected from an adult woman who had mild COVID-19 (a few samples of this study predate the infection). Cell type and time point are not known. V is TRBV5-1 and J is TRBJ2-1, with D perhaps being TRBD1 or TRBD2 (6 bases each). The DNA of the CDR3 is TGCGCCAGCAGCTTGGTGGAGGTAGGGGGGAATGAGCAGTTCTTC. Translation: CASSLVEVGGNEQFF.